This T cell receptor (beta chain) was found in a study of blood T cells in healthy people across ages (dated by TCRdb to about 2015). Notes on the research overall: Template switching captured roughly one uniquely barcoded TCR beta cDNA molecule per two T cells in model experiments. The study measured age-related changes in TCR beta repertoire diversity using deep sequencing normalized with unique cDNA molecular identifiers. The donors were split into four age groups: young (average around 17 years), middle-aged (around 37), aged (roughly 68) and long-lived (roughly 80). To avoid experimental bias, donors of different ages were distributed randomly across sequencing lanes. Using the same blood draw, the study looked at two additional independent replicas of 1 million unique cDNA reads for two donors, one aged 18 to 30 and the other aged 80 or older. Overall results and qualifications from the work: Because donor CMV infection status was unknown, age-related changes in expanded clonotypes were potentially confounded. Because profiling used bulk unsorted PBMCs, naive and antigen-experienced compartments could not be compared conclusively. Observed TCR beta diversity per million T cells fell roughly linearly with age, and a significant reduction was already apparent by age around 36. Estimates of total diversity based on one million sequenced T cells were considered lower bounds and underestimates. Compared with the aged group, the long-lived group had more naive CD4+ T cells, fewer expanded clones and increased TCR diversity, a pattern suggesting age selection. Observed TCR beta diversity correlated strongly with the percentage of naive T cells measured by flow cytometry.

Trimming removed 9 bases from V and 2 bases from J, leaving 14 bases between the germline ends. For CDR1 and CDR2, the germline V gene lists SGHRS and YFSETQ. The CDR3 measures 14 amino acids from cysteine to phenylalanine. The sequence is cut down to CDR3 DNA, 42 bases in frame from base 1. Donors were under 40 systemically healthy Caucasian individuals from Russia aged roughly 6 to 90 years. Each donor gave 8 to 10 milliliters of peripheral blood, drawn into EDTA-treated Vacutainer tubes. Ficoll-Paque density-gradient centrifugation was used to isolate PBMCs, with at least 6.5 million per sample. Total RNA, at least 6 micrograms per sample, was extracted from PBMCs with Trizol reagent. For every donor, an aliquot of PBMCs went through flow cytometry to measure the percentages of naive CD45RAhigh/CD27high T cells. On this clonotype: This clone's antigen is unknown. Base qualities were left out, and no much larger clone turns up one base away.

Preparation of the library involved 5' RACE. Sequencing used an Illumina HiSeq 2500. A second PCR of roughly 7 to 11 cycles was performed with a sample-barcoded 5' primer and a J-beta primer mix. A unique molecular identifier was introduced onto each TCR beta cDNA molecule by a template-switch 5' adaptor carrying 12 random nucleotides. At least 2.5 million CDR3-containing paired-end reads were obtained from each sample. The Mint cDNA synthesis kit, primed by a TRBC-specific oligonucleotide, was used to synthesize first-strand cDNA from all RNA. Following uracil-DNA glycosylase treatment, all cDNA underwent a first 18-cycle PCR with the universal primers M1SS and BC2_uni_R. As for the original processing: Each sample was normalized by randomly selecting 1 million high-quality reads, each carrying a distinct molecular identifier. Reads sharing molecular identifiers were discarded rather than binned into consensus sequences. MiTCR, with a Q25 quality threshold and the strictest error-elimination algorithm, was used for CDR3 identification, clonotype clustering and error correction. A nonparametric unseen species model with Euler transformation was used to estimate a lower bound on total TCR beta diversity. In TCRdb, the public reads were trimmed at Q25 with fastp and aligned with MiXCR, with productive beta chains retained. Rows with a matching CDR3 protein are joined into one entry that keeps the most common DNA and genes. The authors' filters were not applied to this entry. Counted in this sample were some 1.5 million distinct CDR3 sequences; roughly 28% of them appeared once. Less than 9.5% of the sample lies in the top ten.

Source material: blood. Recombination joined TRBV5-1 with TRBJ2-2; the best D guess is TRBD2, with 5 bases matching. This TCR was sampled from a woman under 40 in good health. The DNA sequence is given as TGCGCCACCCAAGGAGGCCTAAACACCGGGGAGCTGTTTTTT. This yields the protein CATQGGLNTGELFF.